These 2 T cell receptor beta chains were all obtained from the same sample, sequenced in a study of T cell responses to AZD1222 COVID-19 vaccine. Some clones are missing from TCRdb's copy, which holds only in-frame ones; the method was immunoSEQ multiplex PCR. Of about 110,000 clones listed, 84% are singletons. The starting material was peripheral blood, obtained on day 0 of AZD1222 vaccination. These receptors originate from an adult in good health.

As for this clone: A junction end diverges from the germline sequence, so it may reflect a read error. CDR3 sequence: CASSQDGPYDYTF. CDR3 bases: TGTGCCAGCAGCCAGGACGGACCTTATGACTACACCTTC. The J gene is TRBJ1-2, the V gene TRBV5-4; D gene uncertain. CDR1 is SGHNT, CDR2 YYREEE, per germline (reference sequence). The CDR3 extends over 13 amino acids.

J is TRBJ1-5 and V is TRBV18; D call uncertain. V was pared by 2 bases and J by 7 bases, with 9 bases between. CDR1 KGHSH and CDR2 LQKENI come from the germline V gene. CDR3 length: 13 residues. CDR3 bases: TGTGCCAGCTCACCAGGGAGGGAACAGCCCCAGCATTTT. Protein product: CASSPGREQPQHF.